This entry concerns a single TCR beta chain. What it binds is not known. These data come from a study of T-cell reconstitution after alpha-beta-depleted transplantation in children. Overall study findings and caveats: Reportedly, roughly two months post-transplant, alpha-beta T cells arose from several hundred expanded graft clones. A year had passed since transplant, and T-cell counts and diversity by then came mostly from newly produced T cells. Some patients' high day-60 TCRbeta diversity was attributed to recipient cells surviving conditioning.

TCRbeta library preparation incorporated unique molecular identifiers. MiXCR, run by TCRdb on the PCR reads, gives a single entry per CDR3 protein. The sample carries about 900,000 distinct CDR3 sequences, roughly 29% recorded once. Germline CDR1 and CDR2: SGHAT and FQNNGV. V lost 5 bases, J lost 3 bases, and 10 bases stayed unmatched. The CDR3 is 16 amino acids. This receptor was identified in a boy younger than two who had a stem cell transplant for SCID, so the T cells may come from the graft donor. Source: PBMCs, mostly from graft donor cells, taken 360 days after TCRalphabeta/CD19-depleted stem cell transplant. This chain uses TRBV11-2 with TRBJ2-7, with TRBD1 identical over 10 bases. CDR3 bases: TGTGCCAGCAGCCCCTTTGTGGGGACAGGGGTCTACGAGCAGTACTTC. This encodes CASSPFVGTGVYEQYF. Drawing the rest from reference TRBV11-2 and TRBJ2-7, the complete variable domain is EAGVAQSPRYKIIEKRQSVAFWCNPISGHATLYWYQQILGQGPKLLIQFQNNGVVDDSQLPKDRFSAERLKGVDSTLKIQPAKLEDSAVYLCASSPFVGTGVYEQYFGPGTRLTVT.